This entry is about one TCR beta chain. Its specificity is unknown. The data are from a study of siplizumab effects on memory and regulatory T cells. CDR3 length: 15 amino acids. The germline gives CDR1 MNHEY, CDR2 SVGAGI. V was cut by 2 bases and J by 5 bases, with 13 bases left in between. Whole-study results and caveats: Siplizumab brought about a significant reduction in alloreactive sequences traceable to unstimulated CD4+ memory cells. Naive T cells were seemingly more diverse than memory cells, and major contributions to the alloresponse seemed to be made by them.

The repertoire was sequenced with immunoSEQ multiplex PCR; TCRdb's copy has only in-frame clones and lacks some. Among 99,000 or so clones, 93% were seen once, and the ten largest hold 0.55% to 0.8%. The specimen sequenced was Tregs sorted from blood. V usage is TRBV6-5 and J usage is TRBJ1-5, with D tentatively TRBD1 (6 bases). The TCR originated in a human donor in good health. The CDR3 DNA follows: TGTGCCAGCAGTTACACAGGGATTGGGGATCAGCCCCAGCATTTT. Amino acid sequence: CASSYTGIGDQPQHF.